The rows below give T cell receptor beta chains drawn from one sample of a study of cytomegalovirus exposure and HLA in healthy donors. Clones were read by immunoSEQ multiplex PCR, and TCRdb kept only the in-frame ones, dropping some. The sample lists around 64,000 clones, about 61% seen once, with 3% to 3.5% in the top ten. Sequencing was performed on PBMCs. The receptors originated from a woman in her forties or fifties in good health and CMV-seronegative. The CDR3 runs from the conserved cysteine through the conserved F or W. D genes are given only for firm matches. Clone size is shown for a subset of rows, as once, few, many or a class of expanded clone.

V: TRBV11-3; D: -; size: -; J: TRBJ2-1; DNA: TGTGCCAGCAGCTTAACTAATGAGCAGTTCTTC; CDR3: CASSLTNEQFF
V: TRBV7-9; D: TRBD2; size: few; J: TRBJ2-7; DNA: TGTGCCAGCAGCTTAGCGTGGGAGGGAGGCTCGCGGCAGTACTTC; CDR3: CASSLAWEGGSRQYF
V: TRBV6-6; D: TRBD2; size: -; J: TRBJ2-1; DNA: TGTGCCAGCAGCCCTCTAGCGGGGGGCTACAATGAGCAGTTCTTC; CDR3: CASSPLAGGYNEQFF
V: TRBV5-6; D: TRBD1; size: -; J: TRBJ1-5; DNA: TGTGCCAGCAGCTTCCGGGACAGGGGGCTGCTGAGCAATCAGCCCCAGCATTTT; CDR3: CASSFRDRGLLSNQPQHF
V: TRBV4-3; D: TRBD1; size: few; J: TRBJ2-7; DNA: TGCGCCAGCAGCCTCGGGACAGGGGAGTCCTATGAGCAGTACTTC; CDR3: CASSLGTGESYEQYF
V: TRBV30; D: -; size: -; J: TRBJ2-2; DNA: TGTGCCTGGAATCCCAGGAACACCGGGGAGCTGTTTTTT; CDR3: CAWNPRNTGELFF
V: TRBV29-1; D: -; size: -; J: TRBJ2-1; DNA: TGCAGCGTTGAAGATCGCCCCGGGGAATCCTACAATGAGCAGTTCTTC; CDR3: CSVEDRPGESYNEQFF
V: TRBV2; D: TRBD1; size: -; J: TRBJ1-1; DNA: TGTGCCAGCACGGCTCAGGGGGAGAACACTGAAGCTTTCTTT; CDR3: CASTAQGENTEAFF
V: TRBV7-2; D: TRBD2; size: -; J: TRBJ2-7; DNA: TGTGCCACTGGGGCTAGCGGGTCCTACGAGCAGTACTTC; CDR3: CATGASGSYEQYF
V: TRBV10-3; D: -; size: few; J: TRBJ1-4; DNA: TGTGCCATCAGTGGCGGGGGGCCGGGTGAAAAACTGTTTTTT; CDR3: CAISGGGPGEKLFF
V: TRBV5-1; D: -; size: once; J: TRBJ1-3; DNA: TGCGCCAGCAGCTTGGAATCGGGGGGCGGAAACACCATATATTTT; CDR3: CASSLESGGGNTIYF
V: TRBV28; D: TRBD1; size: once; J: TRBJ1-2; DNA: TGTGCCAGCAGACCAGGACAGGGCCTGAACTATGGCTACACCTTC; CDR3: CASRPGQGLNYGYTF
V: TRBV5-4; D: TRBD2; size: -; J: TRBJ2-3; DNA: TGTGCCAGCAGCTTCCCTAGCGGGAGCGGGACAGATACGCAGTATTTT; CDR3: CASSFPSGSGTDTQYF
V: TRBV7-9; D: -; size: -; J: TRBJ2-7; DNA: TGTGCCAGCAGTTCGGACAAAACCTACGAGCAGTACTTC; CDR3: CASSSDKTYEQYF
V: TRBV7-2; D: TRBD2; size: -; J: TRBJ2-5; DNA: TGTGCCAGCAGCCGGGAGGGGATACTCCAAGAGACCCAGTACTTC; CDR3: CASSREGILQETQYF
V: TRBV10-3; D: TRBD1; size: -; J: TRBJ1-1; DNA: TGTGCCATTGGACAGGAAGCGAACACTGAAGCTTTCTTT; CDR3: CAIGQEANTEAFF
V: TRBV4-3; D: TRBD2; size: many; J: TRBJ2-7; DNA: TGCGCCAGCAGCCTCTCCGGGGGGTCCTACGAGCAGTACTTC; CDR3: CASSLSGGSYEQYF
V: TRBV7-9; D: -; size: -; J: TRBJ2-1; DNA: TGTGCCAGCAGCTTAGGGAGCGGTCCCTACAATGAGCAGTTCTTC; CDR3: CASSLGSGPYNEQFF
V: TRBV15; D: -; size: -; J: TRBJ2-3; DNA: TGTGCCAGAGCAGATACGCAGTATTTT; CDR3: CARADTQYF
V: TRBV29-1; D: -; size: many; J: TRBJ2-3; DNA: TGCAGCGTTGAAGGCGCAGATACGCAGTATTTT; CDR3: CSVEGADTQYF
V: TRBV7-2; D: TRBD1; size: -; J: TRBJ1-2; DNA: TGTGCCAGCACCCAGGGGGGCGGTGGCTACACCTTC; CDR3: CASTQGGGGYTF
V: TRBV7-3; D: -; size: few; J: TRBJ1-2; DNA: TGTGCCTCATCTAAGAGAGGTGACCCTGGCTACACCTTC; CDR3: CASSKRGDPGYTF
V: TRBV2; D: TRBD2; size: -; J: TRBJ2-3; DNA: TGTGCCAGCAGTACGAGCCCTAGCGGAGACATCACAGATACGCAGTATTTT; CDR3: CASSTSPSGDITDTQYF
V: TRBV7-9; D: -; size: -; J: TRBJ1-1; DNA: TGTGCCAGCAGCCAGAATCTTCATGGACAGCGATCTTTCTTT; CDR3: CASSQNLHGQRSFF
V: TRBV6-5; D: -; size: -; J: TRBJ1-1; DNA: TGTGCCAGCAGTTACTCGACGGGGGTGGGGACTGAAGCTTTCTTT; CDR3: CASSYSTGVGTEAFF
V: TRBV9; D: TRBD2; size: -; J: TRBJ2-1; DNA: TGTGCCAGCAGCGTAACCCTAGCGGTCACTTACAATGAGCAGTTCTTC; CDR3: CASSVTLAVTYNEQFF
V: TRBV27; D: TRBD2; size: -; J: TRBJ2-7; DNA: TGTGCCAGCAGACGCGGATCAGCGGGGGCCTACGAGCAGTACTTC; CDR3: CASRRGSAGAYEQYF
V: TRBV4-3; D: -; size: few; J: TRBJ1-2; DNA: TGCGCCAGCAGCCAAGAGCGAGGCCAGGGTGGCTATGGCTACACCTTC; CDR3: CASSQERGQGGYGYTF
V: TRBV7-2; D: -; size: -; J: TRBJ2-3; DNA: TGTGCCAGCAGCCCCGGGAGTATAGGAGATACGCAGTATTTT; CDR3: CASSPGSIGDTQYF
V: TRBV4-2; D: -; size: few; J: TRBJ2-7; DNA: TGTGCCAGCAGCCATGACCCTTTTCTCGACTCCCCGGTGCAGTACTTC; CDR3: CASSHDPFLDSPVQYF
V: TRBV2; D: -; size: few; J: TRBJ1-4; DNA: TGTGCCAGCAGTGCCGACTTTAATGAAAAACTGTTTTTT; CDR3: CASSADFNEKLFF
V: TRBV6-5; D: TRBD2; size: -; J: TRBJ2-1; DNA: TGTGCCAGCAGTTACTCTCGGACTAGCGCCAATGAGCAGTTCTTC; CDR3: CASSYSRTSANEQFF
V: TRBV5-1; D: -; size: -; J: TRBJ2-7; DNA: TGCGCCAGCAGCTTGGACGGGGGTTCCTACGAGCAGTACTTC; CDR3: CASSLDGGSYEQYF
V: TRBV7-7; D: -; size: -; J: TRBJ2-7; DNA: TGTGCTAGCAGGGGGGGTGCGGAGAGCTCCTACGAGCAGTACTTC; CDR3: CASRGGAESSYEQYF